This T cell receptor beta chain was sequenced for a study of cytomegalovirus exposure and HLA in healthy donors. General study findings and limits: A later analysis showed HLA-associated TCR beta chains outstripping equally common others in clonal expansion.

PCR used 60 Vbeta primers and 13 Jbeta primers. TCRdb keeps only in-frame clones here, not all; method: immunoSEQ multiplex PCR. The sample consists of around 120,000 clones, about 71% of them appearing once. Each donor was healthy, and each was a bone marrow donor. Comments on this clone: Its antigen is not known.

V lost 2 bases, J lost 7 bases, and 3 bases stayed unmatched. This CDR3 comprises 13 residues. The germline gives CDR1 MNHEY, CDR2 SVGAGI. This sequence joins TRBV6-5 and TRBJ1-1; 8 positions agree with TRBD1. This receptor was obtained from a woman aged 55-70 years in good health and CMV-seropositive. Source material: PBMCs. The CDR3 sequence: CASSYGTGLEAFF. CDR3 DNA sequence: TGTGCCAGCAGTTACGGGACAGGCCTTGAAGCTTTCTTT.